A selection of T cell receptor beta chains follows, all from one sample in a study of blood T cell repertoires in COVID-19. Only in-frame clones appear in the TCRdb table, and some are missing; sequencing was by immunoSEQ multiplex PCR. The sample consists of approximately 70,000 clones, roughly 87% of them appearing once. The specimen was peripheral blood. The receptor source for this set is an elderly woman with acute or convalescent COVID-19. Both conserved end residues are part of each CDR3. Fields, in order: clone size, D gene, V gene, J gene, CDR3 DNA, CDR3 protein. A D gene is named only where the DNA matches it firmly. Only part of the rows carry a size: once, few, many, or a class if the clone is expanded.

>.|.|TRBV2|TRBJ2-7
TGTGCCAGCAGTGGTCAGGGATTACCCTACGAGCAGTACTTC
CASSGQGLPYEQYF
>.|TRBD1|TRBV9|TRBJ1-6
TGTGCCAGCACCTCAAAGGACGGACAGGGTTGGTCACCCCTCCACTTT
CASTSKDGQGWSPLHF
>.|.|TRBV24-1|TRBJ1-2
TGTGCCACCAGTGCCTTTAGTGGGGCCGGCTACACCTTC
CATSAFSGAGYTF
>.|.|TRBV19|TRBJ1-6
TGTGCCAGTAGTATTCGGGAGGCACCCCTCCACTTT
CASSIREAPLHF
>.|.|TRBV7-6|TRBJ2-5
TGTGCCAGCAGCTTAACGCAGTCCATCCAAGAGACCCAGTACTTC
CASSLTQSIQETQYF
>.|.|TRBV6-5|TRBJ1-2
TGTGCCAGCCTCACCCAGGGATATGGCTACACCTTC
CASLTQGYGYTF
>.|.|TRBV3-1/TRBV3-2|TRBJ2-2
TGTGCCAGCAGCCAGGGACACCCGGGGACCGGGGAGCTGTTTTTT
CASSQGHPGTGELFF
>.|.|TRBV19|TRBJ1-1
TGTGCCAGTAGTCTCCAGGGGCCGTTGAACACTGAAGCTTTCTTT
CASSLQGPLNTEAFF
>.|.|TRBV28|TRBJ2-3
TGTGCCAGCAGCACCCCCGGAGATACGCAGTATTTT
CASSTPGDTQYF
>.|.|TRBV19|TRBJ2-5
TGTGCCAGTAGGACGGGAGCACGACCCCAAGAGACCCAGTACTTC
CASRTGARPQETQYF
>.|.|TRBV2|TRBJ2-2
TGTGCCAGCGGTCGACAGTCTAACACCGGGGAGCTGTTTTTT
CASGRQSNTGELFF
>once|.|TRBV19|TRBJ1-1
TGTGCCAGTAGTATCCGGACAGCTAGAAACACTGAAGCTTTCTTT
CASSIRTARNTEAFF
>.|TRBD2|TRBV5-1|TRBJ2-6
TGCGCCAGCAGCTTCCGGGAGGCGGCTGGGGCCAACGTCCTGACTTTC
CASSFREAAGANVLTF
>.|.|TRBV7-2|TRBJ2-2
TGTGCCAGCAGCCCAGCGGGCCACACGAACACCGGGGAGCTGTTTTTT
CASSPAGHTNTGELFF
>few|.|TRBV7-9|TRBJ1-5
TGTGCCAGCAGCCCCACAGGTTCCAATCAGCCCCAGCATTTT
CASSPTGSNQPQHF
>.|.|TRBV6-6|TRBJ2-7
TGTGCCAGCAGTTACGAGGTCGCTATGCGGGAGCAGTACTTC
CASSYEVAMREQYF
>.|TRBD2|TRBV29-1|TRBJ2-1
TGCAGCGTTTACGGGACTAGCTTGAATGAGCAGTTCTTC
CSVYGTSLNEQFF
>few|TRBD2|TRBV3-1/TRBV3-2|TRBJ2-1
TGTGCCAGCAGCCAAGATCGGCTAGCGGGGCAGTTCTTC
CASSQDRLAGQFF
>.|TRBD2|TRBV10-1|TRBJ2-1
TGCGCCAGCAGTGTTGGTGGTAGCGGGAGGGCCCCCTGGTACAATGAGCAGTTCTTC
CASSVGGSGRAPWYNEQFF
>.|TRBD2|TRBV30|TRBJ2-7
TGTGCCTGGAAGGGACTAGCGGGGAACTACGAGCAGTACTTC
CAWKGLAGNYEQYF
>.|.|TRBV4-1|TRBJ2-1
TGCGCCAGCAGCCATCTCGGCAGGGGTCCATCGAGCTCCTACAATGAGCAGTTCTTC
CASSHLGRGPSSSYNEQFF
>.|TRBD1|TRBV7-9|TRBJ1-1
TGTGCCAGCAGCTTAGCGGGTGGACAGGGTGGGACTGAAGCTTTCTTT
CASSLAGGQGGTEAFF
>.|TRBD2|TRBV19|TRBJ2-7
TGTGCCAGTAGTCTCCGGGGACTAACCTACGAGCAGTACTTC
CASSLRGLTYEQYF
>.|.|TRBV6-5|TRBJ2-7
TGTGCCAGCAGTAGGGACACCTCCTACGAGCAGTACTTC
CASSRDTSYEQYF
>.|TRBD1|TRBV5-4|TRBJ1-1
TGTGCCAGCAGCTTAACCCGGACAGGGGCGCAGAACACTGAAGCTTTCTTT
CASSLTRTGAQNTEAFF
>.|.|TRBV19|TRBJ2-1
TGTGCCAGCTGCCCGAGGCGGGTTTCCTACAATGAGCAGTTCTTC
CASCPRRVSYNEQFF
>.|.|TRBV12-3/TRBV12-4|TRBJ2-4
TGTGCCAGCAGTTTAGCGCCCGGGGTTCAGTACTTC
CASSLAPGVQYF
>.|TRBD1|TRBV4-1|TRBJ1-1
TGCGCCAGCAGCCAAGGGGGACAGCGGATATTGAACACTGAAGCTTTCTTT
CASSQGGQRILNTEAFF
>.|.|TRBV19|TRBJ1-2
TGTGCCGGTAGTGGGAGCGCCCCGGTTGGCTACACCTTC
CAGSGSAPVGYTF
>.|.|TRBV19|TRBJ1-3
TGTGCCAGTAGTATACGGTCAATTGAAAACACCATATATTTT
CASSIRSIENTIYF
>few|.|TRBV27|TRBJ1-2
TGTGCCAGCAGTTTACGTTCAGCGAACTATGGCTACACCTTC
CASSLRSANYGYTF